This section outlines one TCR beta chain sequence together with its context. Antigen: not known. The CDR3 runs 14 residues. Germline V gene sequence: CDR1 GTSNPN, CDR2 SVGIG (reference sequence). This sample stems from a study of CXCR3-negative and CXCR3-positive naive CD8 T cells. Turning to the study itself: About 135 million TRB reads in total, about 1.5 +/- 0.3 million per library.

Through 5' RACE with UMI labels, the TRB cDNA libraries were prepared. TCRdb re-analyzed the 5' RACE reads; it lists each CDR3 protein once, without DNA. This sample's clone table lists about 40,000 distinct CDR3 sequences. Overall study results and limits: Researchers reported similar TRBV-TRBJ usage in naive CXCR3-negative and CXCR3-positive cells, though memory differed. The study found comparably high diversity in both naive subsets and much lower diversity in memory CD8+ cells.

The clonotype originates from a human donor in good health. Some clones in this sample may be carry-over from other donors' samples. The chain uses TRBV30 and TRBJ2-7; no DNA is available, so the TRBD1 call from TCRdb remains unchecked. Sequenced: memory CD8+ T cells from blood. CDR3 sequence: CAWSKGTHSYEQYF. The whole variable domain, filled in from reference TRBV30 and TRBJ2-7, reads SQTIHQWPATLVQPVGSPLSLECTVEGTSNPNLYWYRQAAGRGLQLLFYSVGIGQISSEVPQNLSASRPQDRQFILSSKKLLLSDSGFYLCAWSKGTHSYEQYFGPGTRLTVT.